A single sample is the source of the 20 T cell receptor beta chains below, sequenced in a study of regulatory T cells in long-lasting Graves disease. Sample time point: newly diagnosed GD, antithyroid drugs for less than 3 months. Scientists built the TCR library using RNA that was extracted from PBMCs. Construction of the TCR beta libraries employed iRepertoire HTBI primers in conjunction with Arm-PCR of CDR3 regions. TCRdb passed the multiplex PCR reads through MiXCR, listing each CDR3 protein once. The sample carries 400,000 to 450,000 distinct CDR3 sequences, under 15% recorded once. In addition, the sample was reused for a study of T cells in Graves' hyperthyroidism and ophthalmopathy.

This specimen consisted of peripheral blood mononuclear cells (PBMCs), obtained at new diagnosis, from a patient treated with antithyroid drugs. These receptors were obtained from a woman in her 30s with Graves disease.

In its sample, this clonotype was seen many times. The chain joins TRBV11-2 to TRBJ1-2, with D hard to call. V shed 3 bases and J shed 4 bases, with 12 bases lying between them. CDR1 and CDR2 from the germline V gene are SGHAT and FQNNGV. The CDR3 extends over 14 amino acids. Here the CDR3 reads CASSLGKGAYGYTF. CDR3 bases: TGTGCCAGCAGCTTGGGAAAGGGAGCCTATGGCTACACCTTC.

Remarks on this clonotype: One base away lies a much larger clone, so this may be a sequencing read error. V gene TRBV28 combines with J gene TRBJ2-1; tentative D call: TRBD1 (6 bases). Germline-derived CDR1 and CDR2 are MDHEN and SYDVKM. The CDR3 consists of 14 residues. V lost 3 bases, J lost 12 bases, and 18 bases lay in between. CDR3 residues: CASSFPDSRVGQFF. The CDR3 nucleotides read TGTGCCAGCAGTTTCCCGGACAGTAGGGTTGGGCAGTTCTTC.

This clonotype was observed many times. The chain uses TRBV6-1 and TRBJ2-7; 8 bases fit TRBD1. CDR1 and CDR2 (germline): MNHNS, SASEGT. J lost 1 base, V lost 6 bases, and 8 bases had no gene match. The CDR3 is made up of 15 amino acids. CDR3 residues: CASRQSQGASYEQYF. CDR3 DNA: TGTGCCAGCAGACAATCGCAGGGGGCATCCTACGAGCAGTACTTC.

This clonotype turned up a few times. The rearrangement uses TRBV10-3 and TRBJ1-1; TRBD1 aligns across 8 bases. V gave up 6 bases and J gave up 3 bases; unmatched junction bases: 6. Germline V gene lookup returns CDR1 ENHRY and CDR2 SYGVKD. The CDR3 is made up of 14 amino acids. CDR3 protein: CAISQQGGYTEAFF. DNA for the CDR3: TGTGCCATCAGCCAACAGGGGGGGTACACTGAAGCTTTCTTT.

This clonotype was recorded many times. CDR3 residues: CSANTGRNEQFF. The DNA of the CDR3 is TGCAGTGCTAATACAGGTCGAAATGAGCAGTTCTTC. The rearrangement joins TRBV20-1 to TRBJ2-1; TRBD1 might be the D (5 bases). The CDR3 covers 12 residues. The germline V gene encodes CDR1 DFQATT and CDR2 SNEGSKA (reference sequence). Between the trimmed V and J ends, which lost 4 bases and 7 bases, there was a span of 11 bases.

J is TRBJ2-4 and V is TRBV20-1; 9 bases match TRBD2. The CDR3 extends over 17 amino acids. Losses at the gene ends were 5 bases for V and 0 bases for J; bases not matched to a gene: 11. Germline CDR1 is DFQATT and CDR2 is SNEGSKA (reference sequence). The CDR3 loop is CSAPPRGGGVAKNIQYF. The CDR3 region has the DNA TGCAGTGCTCCTCCCCGCGGGGGGGGGGTAGCCAAAAACATTCAGTACTTC.

This clonotype has a count of ten or more. This chain links TRBV28 with TRBJ2-2; 12 positions match TRBD1. Losses at the gene ends were 3 bases for V and 1 base for J; bases not matched to a gene: 15. Germline assignment: CDR1 MDHEN and CDR2 SYDVKM. The CDR3 runs to 21 residues. CDR3 sequence: CASSFPGQGAPGYRNTGELFF. The CDR3 DNA sequence: TGTGCCAGCAGTTTTCCGGGACAGGGGGCGCCTGGGTACCGGAACACCGGGGAGCTGTTTTTT. Looking up the rest from reference TRBV28 and TRBJ2-2 gives the full variable domain: DVKVTQSSRYLVKRTGEKVFLECVQDMDHENMFWYRQDPGLGLRLIYFSYDVKMKEKGDIPEGYSVSREKKERFSLILESASTNQTSMYLCASSFPGQGAPGYRNTGELFFGEGSRLTVL.

This clonotype was observed a handful of times. The chain combines TRBV5-5 with TRBJ1-3; D is unresolved. The CDR3 covers 16 residues. Germline V lookup: CDR1 SGHKS, CDR2 YYEKEE (reference sequence). Trimming removed 0 bases from V and 2 bases from J, with 12 bases in between. CDR3 DNA: TGTGCCAGCAGCTTGGTTACTCAACCCCCTGGAAACACCATATATTTT. Encoded protein: CASSLVTQPPGNTIYF.

This clonotype was detected a few times. The chain links TRBV3-1 to TRBJ2-3; D remains unclear. This CDR3 region has 15 residues. The V gene's germline CDR1 is LGHDT and CDR2 YNNKEL (reference sequence). Trimming removed 4 bases from V and 0 bases from J, with 11 bases in between. DNA for the CDR3: TGTGCCAGCAGCCGTGACTTCTCTAGCACAGATACGCAGTATTTT. Translating it yields CASSRDFSSTDTQYF.

This clonotype was detected many times. The rearrangement uses TRBV4-1 and TRBJ1-1; no definite D call. V lost 0 bases and J 5 bases, leaving 13 bases between the germline ends. Germline V gene sequence: CDR1 MGHRA, CDR2 YSYEKL. This CDR3 is 15 amino acids long. In DNA, the CDR3 is TGCGCCAGCAGCCAAGACCCAACGATAGGGACTGAAGCTTTCTTT. Translating it yields CASSQDPTIGTEAFF.

This clonotype has at least ten counts. This chain links TRBV12-3 or TRBV12-4 with TRBJ2-7; 10 bases line up with TRBD2. Losses at the gene ends were 5 bases for V and 2 bases for J; bases not matched to a gene: 9. The CDR3 loop spans 16 amino acids. The CDR3 nucleotides are TGTGCCAGCAGTCGCCTAGCGGGAGACACCCCCTACGAGCAGTACTTC. Its protein is CASSRLAGDTPYEQYF.

This clonotype was counted between two and nine times. The chain carries TRBV20-1 and TRBJ2-5; D is unclear. Germline CDR1 reads DFQATT; CDR2 reads SNEGSKA (reference sequence). The CDR3 is 14 residues long. With 5 bases removed from V and 5 bases from J, the gap between germline ends came to 18 bases. CDR3 DNA: TGCAGTGCTGGAAAGGTTGCGTCACGGGAGACCCAGTACTTC. Residues: CSAGKVASRETQYF.

The table lists this clonotype with many counts. The chain has TRBV28 and TRBJ2-4, with 7 nucleotides matching TRBD1. Germline V gene sequence: CDR1 MDHEN, CDR2 SYDVKM. This CDR3 contains 16 residues. J lost 1 base, V lost 3 bases, and 6 bases had no gene match. The CDR3 DNA follows: TGTGCCAGCAGTTTTATTGACAGGGTGGCCAAAAACATTCAGTACTTC. Protein: CASSFIDRVAKNIQYF.

Turning to this clonotype: With a much larger clone just one base away, this may be a read error. The CDR3 nucleotides are TGTGCCAGTTCGACAGGGGCTAGCGGGATCATCGAGCAGTACTTC. This encodes CASSTGASGIIEQYF. The rearrangement links TRBV19 to TRBJ2-7, with a weak D call TRBD2 (9 bases). The V and J ends lost 8 bases and 6 bases respectively, with 23 bases between them. The CDR3 length is 15 residues. Germline V gene data show CDR1 as LNHDA and CDR2 as SQIVND (reference sequence).

This clonotype was detected ten times or more. This sequence joins TRBV28 and TRBJ1-2, with D uncertain. The CDR3 length is 12 residues. V lost 6 bases and J lost 8, with 13 bases in between. Germline CDR1 and CDR2: MDHEN and SYDVKM. CDR3 loop: CASSTTLGGYTF. For the CDR3, the DNA is TGTGCCAGCAGCACAACGTTGGGCGGCTACACCTTC.

There are many counts of this clonotype. The chain combines TRBV7-2 with TRBJ2-1; TRBD2 agrees at 7 bases. CDR3 length: 14 residues. V gave up 5 bases and J gave up 9 bases; unmatched junction bases: 10. The V gene's germline CDR1 is SGHTA and CDR2 FQGNSA. CDR3 loop: CASSRGLEGSEQFF. The CDR3 bases are TGTGCCAGCAGCAGAGGACTAGAAGGGAGTGAGCAGTTCTTC.

The chain recombines TRBV2 with TRBJ2-2; D unclear. This CDR3 has 16 amino acids. V shed 4 bases and J shed 1 base, with 13 bases lying between them. CDR1 and CDR2 from the germline V gene are SNHLY and FYNNEI. In DNA, the CDR3 is TGTGCCAGCAGTGCCTCCGGGTTACTGAACACCGGGGAGCTGTTTTTT. The encoded protein is CASSASGLLNTGELFF.

This clonotype was found many times. The chain couples TRBV5-1 to TRBJ1-5, with 7 positions matching TRBD1. Germline V lookup: CDR1 SGHRS, CDR2 YFSETQ. J was trimmed by 7 bases and V by 2 bases; bases with no gene match: 9. The CDR3 has 15 residues. CDR3 in amino acids: CASSLRDSLGQPQHF. The CDR3 nucleotides are TGCGCCAGCAGCTTACGGGACAGCTTGGGGCAGCCCCAGCATTTT.

Turning to this clonotype: Since a far larger clone is one base different, this is likely a read error. The chain links TRBV6-6 to TRBJ2-1, with 10 nucleotides matching TRBD2. CDR3 length: 17 residues. V was pared by 2 bases and J by 3 bases, with 7 bases of the junction left unmatched. From germline, CDR1 is MNHNY and CDR2 SVGAGI (reference sequence). The CDR3 loop is CASSYPRTSGDYNEQFF. CDR3 in DNA: TGTGCCAGCAGTTACCCCAGGACTAGCGGAGACTACAATGAGCAGTTCTTC.

This clonotype has ten or more counts. The chain uses TRBV2 and TRBJ1-2; D gene ambiguous. CDR3 length equals 13 residues. V lost 7 bases to trimming and J lost 8 bases, with 17 bases between them. The germline CDR1 and CDR2 sequences are SNHLY and FYNNEI. This CDR3 reads CASTPGRYRGYTF. In DNA, the CDR3 is TGTGCCAGCACTCCGGGCCGTTACCGGGGCTACACCTTC.